The entry that follows covers one T cell receptor beta chain sequence. As yet, its antigen is unknown. The trim removed 6 bases at V and 3 bases at J, leaving 6 bases unmatched. This CDR3 comprises 14 residues. From germline, CDR1 is MDHEN and CDR2 SYDVKM. The sample comes from a study of cytomegalovirus exposure and HLA in healthy donors. Broader study findings: As confirmed in vitro, three CMV-associated chains were specific for CMV antigens.

PCR primers comprised 60 Vbeta and 13 Jbeta primers. Profiled with immunoSEQ multiplex PCR; TCRdb holds only in-frame clones, not every one. The table includes 150,000 to 200,000 clones, 84% detected once. The chain combines TRBV28 with TRBJ2-7; 9 bases match TRBD1. Sequencing was carried out using PBMCs. The TCR sequence derives from a boy younger than 10 in good health and CMV-seronegative. DNA of the CDR3: TGTGCCAGCAGGGGCCGGGACAGGGACTACGAGCAGTACTTC. Residues: CASRGRDRDYEQYF. Combining the CDR3 with reference TRBV28 and TRBJ2-7 gives the whole variable domain DVKVTQSSRYLVKRTGEKVFLECVQDMDHENMFWYRQDPGLGLRLIYFSYDVKMKEKGDIPEGYSVSREKKERFSLILESASTNQTSMYLCASRGRDRDYEQYFGPGTRLTVT.